The 10 T cell receptor beta chains in this list originate from one sample, sequenced in a study of beta chain features in type 1 diabetes. No antigens are known for them. Study results and limitations: People with Type 1 diabetes carried modestly yet significantly shorter TCRB CDR3s in all four CD4+ subsets.

All of the isolated RNA was reverse transcribed, so expressed TCRB transcripts were sequenced. Sequencing was performed with immunoSEQ multiplex PCR; in TCRdb, only in-frame clones are kept and a portion is missing. Of about 180,000 clones listed, approximately 7.8% are singletons. Source material: central memory CD4+ T cells from blood. The receptors here all came from a woman in her 40s with type 1 diabetes.

This rearrangement joins TRBV7-3 to TRBJ2-4, with D perhaps matching TRBD2 (6 bases). CDR1 is SGHTA, CDR2 FQGTGA, per germline. V was pared by 1 base and J by 6 bases, with 13 bases between. CDR3 length: 15 residues. CDR3 sequence reads: CASSLSPVGRNIQYF. As DNA, the CDR3 is TGTGCCAGCAGCTTAAGTCCCGTCGGGAGAAACATTCAGTACTTC.

The V call is TRBV20-1, the J call TRBJ1-5, with D unresolved. V lost 6 bases and J 5 bases, leaving 8 bases between the germline ends. CDR3 length equals 11 residues. CDR1 and CDR2 from the germline V gene are DFQATT and SNEGSKA (reference sequence). The CDR3 reads CSASGDQPQHF. In DNA, the CDR3 is TGCAGTGCCTCCGGGGATCAGCCCCAGCATTTT.

This clone was detected many times. V and J are TRBV5-4 and TRBJ2-2, with D perhaps TRBD1 (5 bases). Trimming stripped 2 bases from V and 5 bases from J, with 16 bases between. Germline loops: CDR1 SGHNT, CDR2 YYREEE (reference sequence). The CDR3 length is 16 residues. The CDR3 coding sequence is TGTGCCAGCAGCTTTTCATCCAGGGCGAGTACCGGGGAGCTGTTTTTT. Amino acid sequence: CASSFSSRASTGELFF.

The V gene is TRBV11-1, the J gene TRBJ2-1, with a tentative D call TRBD2 (6 bases). The CDR3 extends over 15 amino acids. Per the germline V gene, CDR1 is SGHAT and CDR2 is FQDESV (reference sequence). Trimming left V 1 base short and J 2 bases short, with 9 bases between. CDR3 residues: CASSLDGGAYNEQFF. Written as DNA, the CDR3 is TGTGCCAGCAGCTTAGACGGCGGGGCCTACAATGAGCAGTTCTTC.

CDR3 coding DNA: TGTGCCAGTAGTTCTCTGGGCAGTTCCTACGAGCAGTACTTC. Protein product: CASSSLGSSYEQYF. V is TRBV19 and J is TRBJ2-7; D remains unclear. Per germline, CDR1 LNHDA and CDR2 SQIVND (reference sequence). V lost 5 bases to trimming and J lost 1 base, with 12 bases between them. The CDR3 contains 14 residues.

The chain joins TRBV13 to TRBJ2-3; 11 nucleotides line up with TRBD2. The CDR3 totals 16 residues. After removal of 5 bases from V and 5 bases from J, the junction contained 9 bases not matched to a gene. Germline CDR1 reads PRHDT; CDR2 reads FYEKMQ (reference sequence). This chain's CDR3 is CASSRLSGRDGDTQYF. CDR3 DNA: TGTGCCAGCAGCCGCCTTAGCGGGAGGGACGGAGATACGCAGTATTTT. Using reference TRBV13 and TRBJ2-3 for the parts outside the CDR3, the full variable domain is AAGVIQSPRHLIKEKRETATLKCYPIPRHDTVYWYQQGPGQDPQFLISFYEKMQSDKGSIPDRFSAQQFSDYHSELNMSSLELGDSALYFCASSRLSGRDGDTQYFGPGTRLTVL.

This clone was picked up many times. The rearrangement links TRBV29-1 to TRBJ1-1; D possibly corresponds to TRBD1 (6 bases). The V end was cut by 4 bases, the J end by 2 bases, with 11 bases between. The CDR3 consists of 13 residues. Germline V gene sequence: CDR1 SQVTM, CDR2 ANQGSEA. CDR3 residues: CSVVQGSNTEAFF. CDR3 in DNA: TGCAGCGTTGTACAGGGTAGTAACACTGAAGCTTTCTTT. Supplemented by reference TRBV29-1 and TRBJ1-1, the full variable domain reads SAVISQKPSRDICQRGTSLTIQCQVDSQVTMMFWYRQQPGQSLTLIATANQGSEATYESGFVIDKFPISRPNLTFSTLTVSNMSPEDSSIYLCSVVQGSNTEAFFGQGTRLTVV.

A few counts support this clone. The chain is built from TRBV4-1 and TRBJ1-1; D remains unclear. This CDR3 contains 16 residues. CDR1 and CDR2 (germline): MGHRA, YSYEKL. V was shortened by 0 bases and J by 1 base, with 12 bases between the two germline ends. CDR3 DNA sequence: TGCGCCAGCAGCCAAGATCGGAGCAATACGAACACTGAAGCTTTCTTT. Translating it yields CASSQDRSNTNTEAFF.

The chain uses TRBV7-2 and TRBJ2-7; 8 bases fit TRBD2. J gave up 5 bases and V 4 bases, and 13 bases lay outside the gene matches. The CDR3 runs to 16 residues. Germline CDR1 and CDR2: SGHTA and FQGNSA. The CDR3: CASSSGFGRVSHEQYF. The CDR3 nucleotides read TGTGCCAGCAGCTCAGGGTTCGGGAGGGTATCCCACGAGCAGTACTTC. Full variable domain (missing parts from reference TRBV7-2 and TRBJ2-7): GAGVSQSPSNKVTEKGKDVELRCDPISGHTALYWYRQSLGQGLEFLIYFQGNSAPDKSGLPSDRFSAERTGGSVSTLTIQRTQQEDSAVYLCASSSGFGRVSHEQYFGPGTRLTVT.

The chain links TRBV4-3 to TRBJ1-2; D ambiguous. The length of the CDR3 is 14 residues. Germline CDR1 reads LGHNA; CDR2 reads YSLEER. V was trimmed by 3 bases and J by 3 bases, leaving 11 bases between them. The CDR3 nucleotides read TGCGCCAGCAGCCAGACGGCGGGAGACTATGGCTACACCTTC. This translates into CASSQTAGDYGYTF.